Listed here are 20 T cell receptor beta chains from one sample, sequenced in a study of blood T cell repertoires in COVID-19. Measured with immunoSEQ multiplex PCR; TCRdb has only the in-frame clones, and not every one. The sample lists 50,000 to 65,000 clones, nearly 90% occurring once. The specimen sequenced was peripheral blood. Every receptor here comes from a man between 45 and 60 years old with active COVID-19.

V is TRBV19 and J is TRBJ1-1; 11 bases are a match to TRBD1. The CDR3 sequence is 16 residues long. The V and J ends lost 3 bases and 1 base, in that order; junction bases with no gene match: 4. Looked up from germline, CDR1 is LNHDA and CDR2 is SQIVND (reference sequence). CDR3 coding DNA: TGTGCCAGTAGTATCTCGGACAGGGGGCCGAACACTGAAGCTTTCTTT. Translating gives CASSISDRGPNTEAFF. Complete variable domain (other parts from reference TRBV19 and TRBJ1-1): DGGITQSPKYLFRKEGQNVTLSCEQNLNHDAMYWYRQDPGQGLRLIYYSQIVNDFQKGDIAEGYSVSREKKESFPLTVTSAQKNPTAFYLCASSISDRGPNTEAFFGQGTRLTVV.

The chain recombines TRBV20-1 with TRBJ1-4; D uncertain. V was pared by 4 bases and J by 8 bases, with 8 bases between. CDR1 and CDR2 from the germline V gene are DFQATT and SNEGSKA (reference sequence). This CDR3 is built from 11 residues. CDR3 amino acids: CSAKTGEKLFF. In DNA form, the CDR3 reads TGCAGTGCTAAGACGGGAGAAAAACTGTTTTTT.

Comment on this clone: Other DNA sequences from this sample encode an identical CDR3 as well. J is TRBJ1-1 and V is TRBV5-1; 8 bases match TRBD1. The V gene's germline CDR1 is SGHRS and CDR2 YFSETQ. The CDR3 runs to 14 residues. The V segment lost 4 bases and the J segment 3 bases; nucleotides outside the gene matches: 5. The CDR3, as DNA: TGCGCCAGCAGCGTACAGGGGGTAGACACTGAAGCTTTCTTT. It translates to CASSVQGVDTEAFF. Supplemented by reference TRBV5-1 and TRBJ1-1, the full variable domain reads KAGVTQTPRYLIKTRGQQVTLSCSPISGHRSVSWYQQTPGQGLQFLFEYFSETQRNKGNFPGRFSGRQFSNSRSEMNVSTLELGDSALYLCASSVQGVDTEAFFGQGTRLTVV.

The V and J genes are TRBV18 and TRBJ2-2, with a possible D match to TRBD2 (6 bases). V dropped 1 base and J dropped 1 base, with 10 bases sitting between them. The CDR3 length is 16 residues. Germline V gene data show CDR1 as KGHSH and CDR2 as LQKENI. The CDR3 sequence: CASSPQPGGNTGELFF. CDR3 in DNA: TGTGCCAGCTCACCACAACCCGGGGGGAACACCGGGGAGCTGTTTTTT.

This rearrangement joins TRBV18 to TRBJ1-6, with 7 bases lining up with TRBD1. The CDR3 loop spans 15 amino acids. CDR1 and CDR2 (germline): KGHSH, LQKENI. V lost 2 bases to trimming and J lost 12 bases; unmatched junction nucleotides: 10. CDR3 bases: TGTGCCAGCTCACCAGCCCTAACAGGGGTGAGACCCCTCCACTTT. Its protein is CASSPALTGVRPLHF.

This clone showed up just once. The V call is TRBV4-1, the J call TRBJ2-1; D unresolved. The CDR3 has 15 amino acids. Germline CDR1 MGHRA, CDR2 YSYEKL. Trimming left V 0 bases short and J 0 bases short, with 6 bases between. The DNA for the CDR3 is TGCGCCAGCAGCCAAGATCTCCTCTCCTACAATGAGCAGTTCTTC. It encodes CASSQDLLSYNEQFF.

The chain employs TRBV19 and TRBJ2-3; the D gene is possibly TRBD1 (6 bases). Germline loops: CDR1 LNHDA, CDR2 SQIVND (reference sequence). Trimming shortened V by 6 bases and J by 2 bases, and 15 bases separated the two germline ends. The CDR3 is made up of 15 amino acids. CDR3 sequence reads: CASRNREWNTDTQYF. The CDR3 DNA is TGTGCCAGTAGGAACAGGGAATGGAACACAGATACGCAGTATTTT.

The rearrangement links TRBV19 to TRBJ2-3, with no clear D. The germline CDR1 and CDR2 sequences are LNHDA and SQIVND (reference sequence). The length of the CDR3 is 17 residues. V lost 4 bases and J 1 base, leaving 18 bases between the germline ends. The CDR3 here is CASSTLGGSLGTDTQYF. Written as DNA, the CDR3 is TGTGCCAGTAGTACCCTAGGTGGAAGTCTCGGCACAGATACGCAGTATTTT.

The V call is TRBV5-6, the J call TRBJ2-2, with a tentative D call TRBD2 (5 bases). CDR1 SGHDT and CDR2 YYEEEE come from the germline V gene. This CDR3 is 14 amino acids long. Trimming took off 5 bases at V and 6 bases at J, with 14 bases between the two ends. Here the CDR3 reads CASSHDGISGELFF. CDR3 bases: TGTGCCAGCAGTCACGACGGGATCTCCGGGGAGCTGTTTTTT.

Only one count was recorded for this clone. The CDR3 DNA sequence: TGCGCCAGCAGCTCTGACAGGGGACCTTACAATGAGCAGTTCTTC. Translating it yields CASSSDRGPYNEQFF. This chain joins TRBV4-3 and TRBJ2-1; 8 nucleotides line up with TRBD1. The CDR3 is 15 amino acids. J lost 4 bases, V lost 5 bases, and 7 bases had no gene match. The germline V gene encodes CDR1 LGHNA and CDR2 YSLEER.

A few counts support this clone. V is TRBV3-1 (or the pseudogene TRBV3-2) and J is TRBJ2-7; D not resolved. Deletions cut 10 bases from V and 1 base from J, with 5 bases between. CDR3 length: 10 residues. Germline-derived CDR1 and CDR2 are LGHDT and YNNKEL (reference sequence). DNA for the CDR3: TGTGCCACGGGTTCCTACGAGCAGTACTTC. It specifies CATGSYEQYF.

The CDR3 loop is CAISGLANGETQYF. The CDR3 DNA reads as TGTGCCATCAGTGGACTAGCGAATGGAGAGACCCAGTACTTC. The chain couples TRBV10-3 to TRBJ2-5; 8 nucleotides line up with TRBD2. The ends lost 4 bases at V and 4 bases at J; junction bases unmatched: 5. CDR1 and CDR2 (germline): ENHRY, SYGVKD. The CDR3 contains 14 residues.

This sequence joins TRBV4-2 and TRBJ1-1; 9 bases align to TRBD1. The germline V gene encodes CDR1 LGHNA and CDR2 YNFKEQ. V lost 4 bases, J lost 1 base, and 1 base stayed unmatched. The CDR3 consists of 14 residues. The CDR3 DNA is TGTGCCAGCAGCCCGGGACAGGGGAACACTGAAGCTTTCTTT. It is translated as CASSPGQGNTEAFF.

The DNA for the CDR3 is TGTGCCAGCAGCCCCCCGGTGGGGGCATGGGAAGCTTTCTTT. Its translation: CASSPPVGAWEAFF. The chain carries TRBV7-9 and TRBJ1-1; weak D call: TRBD1 (6 bases). Trimming shortened V by 5 bases and J by 8 bases, and 18 bases separated the two germline ends. Germline CDR1 reads SEHNR; CDR2 reads FQNEAQ (reference sequence). The CDR3 is 14 residues long.

V is TRBV10-3 and J is TRBJ2-2, with 11 bases that match TRBD1. Trimming removed 4 bases from V and 8 bases from J; junction bases left unmatched: 9. CDR3 length equals 16 residues. CDR1 is ENHRY and CDR2 is SYGVKD in the germline V gene. The CDR3 sequence: CAISGPDRGRQGELFF. The DNA for the CDR3 is TGTGCCATCAGTGGGCCGGACAGGGGGCGCCAAGGGGAGCTGTTTTTT.

This rearrangement joins TRBV2 to TRBJ2-1; 11 nucleotides line up with TRBD2. The length of the CDR3 is 14 residues. The germline gives CDR1 SNHLY, CDR2 FYNNEI. V gave up 8 bases and J gave up 7 bases; unmatched junction bases: 7. The CDR3 sequence: CASAASGGRNEQFF. Written as DNA, the CDR3 is TGTGCCAGCGCTGCTAGCGGGGGGAGGAATGAGCAGTTCTTC. Variable domain in full (rest from reference TRBV2 and TRBJ2-1): EPEVTQTPSHQVTQMGQEVILRCVPISNHLYFYWYRQILGQKVEFLVSFYNNEISEKSEIFDDQFSVERPDGSNFTLKIRSTKLEDSAMYFCASAASGGRNEQFFGPGTRLTVL.

The chain employs TRBV28 and TRBJ1-1; a possible D gene is TRBD1 (5 bases). Germline V lookup: CDR1 MDHEN, CDR2 SYDVKM. V lost 5 bases, J lost 4 bases, and 14 bases lay in between. This CDR3 region has 14 residues. DNA for the CDR3: TGTGCCAGCAGTGTAGCCGGGGGGAGCACTGAAGCTTTCTTT. It specifies CASSVAGGSTEAFF.

This chain connects TRBV29-1 to TRBJ1-2; 11 bases line up with TRBD1. The germline V gene has CDR1 SQVTM and CDR2 ANQGSEA. This CDR3 is built from 15 residues. V was pared by 6 bases and J by 8 bases, with 14 bases of the junction left unmatched. The CDR3: CSVTKWDRGLGGYTF. CDR3 in DNA: TGCAGCGTCACGAAATGGGACAGGGGGTTAGGGGGCTACACCTTC.

V is TRBV27 and J is TRBJ1-4; 8 bases are a match to TRBD1. V dropped 0 bases and J dropped 7; count of bases not matched to a gene: 10. The CDR3 extends over 17 amino acids. Germline V gene lookup returns CDR1 MNHEY and CDR2 SMNVEV (reference sequence). The DNA for the CDR3 is TGTGCCAGCAGTTTATCGCCCACAGGGGGAGGCGGTGAAAAACTGTTTTTT. This gives the protein CASSLSPTGGGGEKLFF.

This clone has only a few counts. The chain recombines TRBV19 with TRBJ1-2; D call uncertain. There are 14 residues in the CDR3. With 3 bases removed from V and 3 bases from J, the gap between germline ends came to 11 bases. CDR1 and CDR2 from the germline V gene are LNHDA and SQIVND (reference sequence). The CDR3 sequence: CASSMSGTDYGYTF. CDR3 bases: TGTGCCAGTAGTATGAGCGGAACGGACTATGGCTACACCTTC.